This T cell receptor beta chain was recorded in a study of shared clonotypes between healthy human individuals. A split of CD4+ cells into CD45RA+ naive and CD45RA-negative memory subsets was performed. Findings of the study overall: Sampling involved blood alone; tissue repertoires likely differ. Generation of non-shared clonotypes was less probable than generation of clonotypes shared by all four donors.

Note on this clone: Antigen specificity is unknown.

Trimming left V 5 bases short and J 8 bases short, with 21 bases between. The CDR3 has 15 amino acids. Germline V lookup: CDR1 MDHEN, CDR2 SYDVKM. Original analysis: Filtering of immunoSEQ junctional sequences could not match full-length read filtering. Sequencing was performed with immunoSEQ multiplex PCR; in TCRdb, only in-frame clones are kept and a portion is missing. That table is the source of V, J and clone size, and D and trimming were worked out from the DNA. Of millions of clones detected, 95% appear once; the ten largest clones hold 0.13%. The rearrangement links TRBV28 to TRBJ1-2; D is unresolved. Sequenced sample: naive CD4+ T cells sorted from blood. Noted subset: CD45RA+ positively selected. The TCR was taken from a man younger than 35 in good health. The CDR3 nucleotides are TGTGCCAGCAGTCCGCCCGGCCGTATAGGAGGAGGCTACACCTTC. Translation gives CASSPPGRIGGGYTF.